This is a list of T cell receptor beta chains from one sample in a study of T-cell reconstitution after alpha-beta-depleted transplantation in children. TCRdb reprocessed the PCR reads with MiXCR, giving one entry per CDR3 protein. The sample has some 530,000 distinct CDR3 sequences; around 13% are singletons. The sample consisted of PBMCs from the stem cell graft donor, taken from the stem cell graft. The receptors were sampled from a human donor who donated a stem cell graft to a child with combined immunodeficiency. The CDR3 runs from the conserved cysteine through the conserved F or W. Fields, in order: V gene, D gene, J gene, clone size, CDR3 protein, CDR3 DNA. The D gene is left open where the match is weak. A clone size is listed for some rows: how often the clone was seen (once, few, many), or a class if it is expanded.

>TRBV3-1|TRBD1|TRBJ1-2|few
CASSQATGVYGYTF
TGTGCCAGCAGCCAAGCAACAGGGGTCTATGGCTACACCTTC
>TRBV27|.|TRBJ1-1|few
CASSYSGENTEAFF
TGTGCCAGCAGTTATTCGGGAGAGAACACTGAAGCTTTCTTT
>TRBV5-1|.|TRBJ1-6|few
CASSTLQGRNSPLHF
TGCGCCAGCAGCACCTTACAGGGACGGAATTCACCCCTCCACTTT
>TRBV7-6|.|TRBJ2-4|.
CASGDDSPLPKNIQYF
TGTGCCAGCGGGGACGACTCTCCCCTACCCAAAAACATTCAGTACTTC
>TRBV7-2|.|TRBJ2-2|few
CASSLRGLATGELFF
TGTGCCAGCAGCTTAAGGGGACTGGCCACCGGGGAGCTGTTTTTT
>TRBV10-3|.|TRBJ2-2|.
CAISAQRQANTGELFF
TGTGCCATCAGTGCCCAACGACAGGCGAACACCGGGGAGCTGTTTTTT
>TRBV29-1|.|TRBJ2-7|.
CSVALSYEQYF
TGCAGCGTCGCCCTCTCCTACGAGCAGTACTTC
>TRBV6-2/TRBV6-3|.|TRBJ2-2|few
CASSYVSGELFF
TGTGCCAGCAGTTACGTATCAGGGGAGCTGTTTTTT
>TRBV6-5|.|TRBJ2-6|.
CASSFPGPSGANVLTF
TGTGCCAGCAGTTTCCCAGGGCCTTCTGGGGCCAACGTCCTGACTTTC
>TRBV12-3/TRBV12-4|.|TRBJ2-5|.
CASSLGRRGAETQYF
TGTGCCAGCAGTTTAGGACGGAGGGGGGCAGAGACCCAGTACTTC
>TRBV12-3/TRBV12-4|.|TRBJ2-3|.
CASSLSSGTDTQYF
TGTGCCAGCAGTCTATCCTCGGGCACAGATACGCAGTATTTT
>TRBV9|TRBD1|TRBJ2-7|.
CASSAASGTGESSYEQYF
TGTGCCAGCAGCGCTGCTTCAGGGACAGGCGAGAGCTCCTACGAGCAGTACTTC
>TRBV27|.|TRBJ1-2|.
CASSSGYGYTF
TGTGCCAGCAGTTCGGGCTATGGCTACACCTTC
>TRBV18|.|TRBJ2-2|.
CASSLDTGDTGELFF
TGTGCCAGCTCACTCGACACCGGGGACACCGGGGAGCTGTTTTTT
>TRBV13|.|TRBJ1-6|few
CASTITGGYNSPLHF
TGTGCCAGCACCATTACCGGAGGGTATAATTCACCCCTCCACTTT
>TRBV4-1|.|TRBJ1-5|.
CASGRGASNQPQHF
TGCGCCAGCGGCAGGGGTGCTAGCAATCAGCCCCAGCATTTT
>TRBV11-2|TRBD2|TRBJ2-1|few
CASSSYLPLAGVSNEQFF
TGTGCCAGCAGCTCCTATCTCCCACTAGCGGGAGTATCTAATGAGCAGTTCTTC
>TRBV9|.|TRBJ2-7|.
CASSVGVRGVLYEQYF
TGTGCCAGCAGCGTAGGAGTCCGAGGGGTCCTCTACGAGCAGTACTTC
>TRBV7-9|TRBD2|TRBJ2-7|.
CASSMDGLAGGYEQYF
TGTGCCAGCAGCATGGACGGACTAGCGGGAGGGTACGAGCAGTACTTC
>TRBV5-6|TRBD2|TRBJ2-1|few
CASSFSRLAGGYNEQFF
TGTGCCAGCAGCTTCTCAAGACTAGCGGGGGGTTACAATGAGCAGTTCTTC
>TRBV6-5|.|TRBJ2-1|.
CASSYSKGSYNEQFF
TGTGCCAGCAGTTACTCGAAGGGCTCCTACAATGAGCAGTTCTTC
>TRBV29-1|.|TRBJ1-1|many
CSVDRDTEAFF
TGCAGCGTTGACAGAGACACTGAAGCTTTCTTT
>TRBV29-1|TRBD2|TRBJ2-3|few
CSVGTSGGLDTQYF
TGCAGCGTTGGGACTAGCGGGGGGTTGGATACGCAGTATTTT
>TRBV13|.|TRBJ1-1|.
CASSPPLLTEAFF
TGTGCCAGCAGTCCCCCGTTGTTGACTGAAGCTTTCTTT
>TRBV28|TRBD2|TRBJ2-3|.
CASSLRLAADTQYF
TGTGCCAGCAGTTTGCGACTAGCCGCAGATACGCAGTATTTT
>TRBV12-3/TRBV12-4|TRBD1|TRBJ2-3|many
CASSLTGQADTQYF
TGTGCCAGCAGTTTGACAGGGCAAGCAGATACGCAGTATTTT
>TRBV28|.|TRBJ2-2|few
CASSLGENRYLTGELFF
TGTGCCAGCAGTTTAGGGGAGAACAGATACCTCACCGGGGAGCTGTTTTTT
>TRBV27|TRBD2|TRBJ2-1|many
CASSLGLAGASSYNEQFF
TGTGCCAGCAGTTTAGGGCTAGCGGGGGCCAGCTCCTACAATGAGCAGTTCTTC
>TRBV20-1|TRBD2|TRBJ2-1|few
CSARASGISSSYNEQFF
TGCAGTGCTAGAGCTAGCGGGATAAGCAGCTCCTACAATGAGCAGTTCTTC
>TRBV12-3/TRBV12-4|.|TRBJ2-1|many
CASSQVSGGHNEQFF
TGTGCCAGCAGTCAGGTTTCCGGGGGCCACAATGAGCAGTTCTTC
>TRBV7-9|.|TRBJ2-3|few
CASVAPNTQYF
TGTGCCAGCGTGGCACCCAATACGCAGTATTTT
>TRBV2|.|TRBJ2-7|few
CASSGWAETYEQYF
TGTGCCAGCAGTGGATGGGCAGAGACCTACGAGCAGTACTTC
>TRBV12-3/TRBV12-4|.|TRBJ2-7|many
CASSLERPSVYEQYF
TGTGCCAGCAGTTTAGAAAGGCCGTCAGTCTACGAGCAGTACTTC
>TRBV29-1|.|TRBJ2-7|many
CSVERTGRGEQYF
TGCAGCGTTGAAAGGACAGGGAGGGGCGAGCAGTACTTC
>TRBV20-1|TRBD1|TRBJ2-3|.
CSAVVNRDRGQDTQYF
TGCAGTGCTGTAGTGAACCGGGACAGGGGGCAAGATACGCAGTATTTT
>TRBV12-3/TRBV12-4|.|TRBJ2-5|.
CASTQGRGIQDTQYF
TGTGCCAGCACCCAGGGCAGGGGCATACAAGATACCCAGTACTTC
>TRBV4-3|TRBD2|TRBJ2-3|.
CASSPRELSTDTQYF
TGCGCCAGCAGCCCGCGGGAGCTTAGCACAGATACGCAGTATTTT
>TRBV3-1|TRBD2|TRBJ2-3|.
CASSPPRLAPTDTQYF
TGTGCCAGCAGCCCCCCCCGACTAGCGCCAACAGATACGCAGTATTTT
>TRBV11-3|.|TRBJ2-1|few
CASSRRDGYNEQFF
TGTGCCAGCAGCCGCCGGGACGGCTACAATGAGCAGTTCTTC
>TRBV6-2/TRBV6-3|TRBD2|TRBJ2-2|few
CASSYVLAGRDRLFF
TGTGCCAGCAGTTACGTCCTAGCGGGAAGAGATAGGCTGTTTTTT
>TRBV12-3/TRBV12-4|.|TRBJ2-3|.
CASTIGGSTDTQYF
TGTGCCAGCACCATTGGGGGAAGCACAGATACGCAGTATTTT
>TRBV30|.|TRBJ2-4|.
CAWAGGGGLIKNIQYF
TGTGCCTGGGCCGGGGGAGGTGGCCTTATTAAAAACATTCAGTACTTC
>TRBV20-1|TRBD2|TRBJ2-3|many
CSARGPSGVPPDTQYF
TGCAGTGCTAGGGGCCCTAGCGGGGTGCCGCCAGATACGCAGTATTTT
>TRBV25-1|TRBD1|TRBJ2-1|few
CASSESIDRDNEQFF
TGTGCCAGCAGTGAATCAATTGACAGGGACAATGAGCAGTTCTTC
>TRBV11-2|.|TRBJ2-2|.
CASSVYQGGTGELFF
TGTGCCAGCAGCGTCTATCAGGGAGGCACCGGGGAGCTGTTTTTT
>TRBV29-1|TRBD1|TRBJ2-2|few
CSARTGGVDTGELFF
TGCAGCGCCCGGACAGGGGGCGTTGACACCGGGGAGCTGTTTTTT
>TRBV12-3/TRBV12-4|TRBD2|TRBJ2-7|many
CASRGTSSYEQYF
TGTGCCAGCAGGGGGACTAGCTCCTACGAGCAGTACTTC
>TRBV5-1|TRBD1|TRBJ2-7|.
CASSLEGGRQGSYEQYF
TGCGCCAGCAGCTTGGAAGGAGGTAGACAGGGATCCTACGAGCAGTACTTC
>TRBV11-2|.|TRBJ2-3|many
CASSFGAQYTQYF
TGTGCCAGCAGCTTTGGGGCACAATATACGCAGTATTTT
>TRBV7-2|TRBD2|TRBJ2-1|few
CASSLQRGHYNEQFF
TGTGCCAGCAGCTTGCAGCGGGGGCACTACAATGAGCAGTTCTTC
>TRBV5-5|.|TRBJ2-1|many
CASSLGPLGRYNEQFF
TGTGCCAGCAGCTTGGGACCTTTAGGTAGATACAATGAGCAGTTCTTC